This T cell receptor (beta chain) was sequenced in a study of tumor-infiltrating lymphocytes in primary liver carcinoma. The CDR3 has 14 residues. Trimming pared 8 bases from V and 4 bases from J, leaving 15 bases between. The germline V gene has CDR1 MGHRA and CDR2 YSYEKL. From around 530 ng of total RNA, TCR beta-specific cDNA was reverse-transcribed using a constant-region primer. What produced the TCR beta libraries was three nested multiplex PCR rounds using slightly modified ARM-PCR. Rounds one and two of PCR, each of 10 cycles, were primed with TRBV1-TRBV30 forward primers and a C-beta reverse primer. TCRdb fed the multiplex PCR reads into MiXCR, producing one record per CDR3 protein. Of roughly 120,000 distinct CDR3 sequences listed, 65% to 75% were seen once; the top ten hold 8.1%. Total RNA and DNA came together from approximately 20-30 mg of bulk tissue without cell sorting.

Specimen: tumor-adjacent normal liver tissue. The receptor was isolated from a woman in her sixties or seventies with primary liver carcinoma and hepatitis B virus infection. The chain uses TRBV4-1 and TRBJ1-3; D is possibly TRBD1 (6 bases). CDR3 sequence: CASQDRGLGNTIYF. The CDR3, as DNA: TGCGCCAGCCAAGATCGGGGGCTCGGAAACACCATATATTTT.